One sample yielded the 6 T cell receptor beta chains listed below, sequenced in a study of blood T cell repertoires in COVID-19. Profiled with immunoSEQ multiplex PCR; TCRdb holds only in-frame clones, not every one. There are some 460,000 clones in the sample; 75% to 90% occur only once, and roughly 0.7% lies in the top ten. Sample: PBMCs or T cells enriched from blood (not recorded which). Source of these receptors: a woman in her late teens or twenties who had recovered from COVID-19.

CDR3 DNA sequence: TGTGCCAGCAGTTTGTTAAAAATGGGACAGGGCTATGGCTACACCTTC. It yields the protein CASSLLKMGQGYGYTF. The V call is TRBV28, the J call TRBJ1-2; TRBD1 aligns across 9 bases. Trimming at V came to 3 bases and at J to 4 bases, leaving 9 bases not matched to a gene. Per the germline V gene, CDR1 is MDHEN and CDR2 is SYDVKM. This CDR3 comprises 16 residues.

The chain is built from TRBV19 and TRBJ1-1, with unresolved D. The germline V gene has CDR1 LNHDA and CDR2 SQIVND (reference sequence). V was trimmed by 3 bases and J by 1 base, leaving 9 bases between them. The CDR3 totals 14 residues. DNA of the CDR3: TGTGCCAGTAGTATCGAGAGCCAGAACACTGAAGCTTTCTTT. This codes for CASSIESQNTEAFF.

This chain joins TRBV19 and TRBJ2-7; 9 nucleotides align to TRBD1. This CDR3 spans 14 amino acids. CDR1 and CDR2 from the germline V gene are LNHDA and SQIVND (reference sequence). V dropped 4 bases and J dropped 2; count of bases not matched to a gene: 3. Here the CDR3 DNA reads TGTGCCAGTAGTACACAGGGGGCGACCTACGAGCAGTACTTC. Its translation: CASSTQGATYEQYF. The full variable domain, its missing parts supplied by reference TRBV19 and TRBJ2-7, is DGGITQSPKYLFRKEGQNVTLSCEQNLNHDAMYWYRQDPGQGLRLIYYSQIVNDFQKGDIAEGYSVSREKKESFPLTVTSAQKNPTAFYLCASSTQGATYEQYFGPGTRLTVT.

The chain is built from TRBV5-1 and TRBJ2-3; the D is unclear. Trimming stripped 4 bases from V and 1 base from J, with 10 bases between. The CDR3 is 14 residues long. Per germline, CDR1 SGHRS and CDR2 YFSETQ. This chain's CDR3 is CASSLSAGTDTQYF. The CDR3 coding sequence is TGCGCCAGCAGCCTTTCTGCGGGCACAGATACGCAGTATTTT.

This clone has more than one count but fewer than ten. The chain uses TRBV3-1 (or the pseudogene TRBV3-2) and TRBJ1-4, with D unclear. Between the trimmed V and J ends, which lost 0 bases and 0 bases, there was a span of 8 bases. The germline V gene has CDR1 LGHDT and CDR2 YNNKEL (reference sequence). The CDR3 sequence is 16 residues long. The CDR3 loop is CASSQDLAATNEKLFF. DNA for the CDR3: TGTGCCAGCAGCCAAGATTTGGCAGCAACTAATGAAAAACTGTTTTTT.

CDR3 in DNA: TGTGCCAGCAGCCCGATACGGGACAGCTTATTGTTCTTGAGGGCCCAGTACTTC. As protein: CASSPIRDSLLFLRAQYF. This rearrangement joins TRBV7-7 to TRBJ2-5; TRBD1 aligns across 7 bases. V dropped 5 bases and J dropped 9; count of bases not matched to a gene: 24. Germline CDR1 and CDR2: SSHAT and FNYEAQ (reference sequence). The CDR3 is made up of 18 amino acids.